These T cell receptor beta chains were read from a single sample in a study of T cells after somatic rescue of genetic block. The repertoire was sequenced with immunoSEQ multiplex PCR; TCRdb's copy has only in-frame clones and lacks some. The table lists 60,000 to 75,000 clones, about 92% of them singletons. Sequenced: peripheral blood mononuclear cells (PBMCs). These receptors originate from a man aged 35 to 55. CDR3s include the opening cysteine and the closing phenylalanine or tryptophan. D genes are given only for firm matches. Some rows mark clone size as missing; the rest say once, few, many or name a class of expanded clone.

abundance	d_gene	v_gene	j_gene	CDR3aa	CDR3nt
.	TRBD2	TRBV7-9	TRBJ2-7	CASSLDGTSVEQYF	TGTGCCAGCAGCTTAGACGGGACTAGCGTCGAGCAGTACTTC
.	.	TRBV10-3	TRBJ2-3	CAIRQLEVDTQYF	TGTGCCATCAGGCAATTAGAAGTAGATACGCAGTATTTT
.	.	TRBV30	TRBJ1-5	CACNHGGQPQHF	TGTGCCTGCAACCATGGGGGACAGCCCCAGCATTTT
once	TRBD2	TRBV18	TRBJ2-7	CASSQSGGSSYEQYF	TGTGCCAGCTCCCAAAGCGGGGGTAGCTCCTACGAGCAGTACTTC
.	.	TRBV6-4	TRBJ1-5	CASSETGNQPQHF	TGTGCCAGCAGTGAAACGGGAAATCAGCCCCAGCATTTT
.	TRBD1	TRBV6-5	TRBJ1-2	CASSFTGGGYGYTF	TGTGCCAGCAGTTTCACAGGGGGCGGCTATGGCTACACCTTC
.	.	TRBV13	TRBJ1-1	CASSLAYSGRAESEAFF	TGTGCCAGCAGCTTAGCTTATTCCGGACGGGCAGAGTCTGAAGCTTTCTTT
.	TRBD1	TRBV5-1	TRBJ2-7	CASSLLSALRTDRGGGYEQYF	TGCGCCAGCAGCTTGTTATCAGCCCTCAGAACTGACAGGGGTGGCGGGTACGAGCAGTACTTC
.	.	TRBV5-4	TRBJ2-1	CASSLDLSLYNEQFF	TGTGCCAGCAGCCTCGACCTAAGCCTGTACAATGAGCAGTTCTTC
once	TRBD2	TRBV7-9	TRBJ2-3	CASSPTGRDQVTDTQYF	TGTGCCAGCAGCCCCACGGGGAGGGACCAAGTCACAGATACGCAGTATTTT
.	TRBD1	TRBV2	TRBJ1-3	CASSRDRGDTIYF	TGTGCCAGCAGCCGGGACAGGGGGGACACCATATATTTT
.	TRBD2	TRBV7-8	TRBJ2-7	CASSAGSGSPYEQYF	TGTGCCAGCAGCGCCGGGAGCGGGAGTCCCTACGAGCAGTACTTC
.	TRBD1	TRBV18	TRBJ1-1	CASSPNGRGRLNTEAFF	TGTGCCAGCTCACCAAACGGTAGGGGGCGTCTGAACACTGAAGCTTTCTTT
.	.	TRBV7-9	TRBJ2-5	CASSSSGQETQYF	TGTGCCAGCAGCTCCTCGGGCCAAGAGACCCAGTACTTC
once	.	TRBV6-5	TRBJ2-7	CASSYLIRQQYF	TGTGCCAGCAGTTATTTGATACGTCAGCAGTACTTC
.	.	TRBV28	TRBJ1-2	CASSLRTGRYGYTF	TGTGCCAGCAGTTTGCGAACAGGCCGCTATGGCTACACCTTC
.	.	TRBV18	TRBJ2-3	CASSPGGSGITDTQYF	TGTGCCAGCTCACCCGGGGGCAGCGGGATCACGGATACGCAGTATTTT
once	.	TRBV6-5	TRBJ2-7	CASGLYEQYF	TGTGCCAGCGGACTATACGAGCAGTACTTC
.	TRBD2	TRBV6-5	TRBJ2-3	CASTPSGRDTQYF	TGTGCCAGCACCCCTAGCGGGAGGGATACGCAGTATTTT
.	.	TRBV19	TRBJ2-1	CASSRGDTDPYNEQFF	TGTGCCAGTAGTAGGGGGGATACGGACCCCTACAATGAGCAGTTCTTC
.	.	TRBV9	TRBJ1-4	CASSSPRGSNEKLFF	TGTGCCAGCAGCTCCCCAAGGGGCAGTAATGAAAAACTGTTTTTT
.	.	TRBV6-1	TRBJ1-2	CASSPGPNYGYTF	TGTGCCAGCAGTCCGGGACCGAACTATGGCTACACCTTC
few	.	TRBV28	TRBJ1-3	CASESSGNTIYF	TGTGCCAGCGAAAGCTCTGGAAACACCATATATTTT
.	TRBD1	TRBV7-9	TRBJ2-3	CASSGQGGDTQYF	TGTGCCAGCAGCGGACAGGGGGGAGATACGCAGTATTTT
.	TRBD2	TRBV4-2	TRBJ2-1	CASSQAVLAGTTYNEQFF	TGTGCCAGCAGCCAAGCTGTTCTAGCGGGGACTACCTACAATGAGCAGTTCTTC
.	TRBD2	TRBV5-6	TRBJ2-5	CASSLGGRANRETQYF	TGTGCCAGCAGCTTGGGCGGGAGGGCCAATAGGGAGACCCAGTACTTC